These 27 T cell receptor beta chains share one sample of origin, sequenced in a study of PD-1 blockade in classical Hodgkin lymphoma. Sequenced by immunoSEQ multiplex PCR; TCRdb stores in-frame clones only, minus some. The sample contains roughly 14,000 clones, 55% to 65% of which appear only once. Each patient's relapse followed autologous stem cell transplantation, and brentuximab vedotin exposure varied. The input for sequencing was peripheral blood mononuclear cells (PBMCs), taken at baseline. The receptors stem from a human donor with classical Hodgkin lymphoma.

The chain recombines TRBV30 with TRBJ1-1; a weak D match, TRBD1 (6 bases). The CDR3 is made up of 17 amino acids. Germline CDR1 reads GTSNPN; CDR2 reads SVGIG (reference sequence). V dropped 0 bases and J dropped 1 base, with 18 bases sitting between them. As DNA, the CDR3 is TGTGCCTGGAGTGTCCAGGGGTTCAGAGCGGCGAACACTGAAGCTTTCTTT. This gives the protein CAWSVQGFRAANTEAFF.

Written as DNA, the CDR3 is TGTGCCAGCAGCCAGGAGGGACTAGCGGGAAAGGATACGCAGTATTTT. Its protein product is CASSQEGLAGKDTQYF. This chain links TRBV7-2 with TRBJ2-3; 13 bases align to TRBD2. Germline loops: CDR1 SGHTA, CDR2 FQGNSA. The CDR3 totals 16 residues. The V gene end was trimmed by 5 bases and the J gene end by 6 bases; junction bases not matched to a gene: 8. Drawing the rest from reference TRBV7-2 and TRBJ2-3, the complete variable domain is GAGVSQSPSNKVTEKGKDVELRCDPISGHTALYWYRQSLGQGLEFLIYFQGNSAPDKSGLPSDRFSAERTGGSVSTLTIQRTQQEDSAVYLCASSQEGLAGKDTQYFGPGTRLTVL.

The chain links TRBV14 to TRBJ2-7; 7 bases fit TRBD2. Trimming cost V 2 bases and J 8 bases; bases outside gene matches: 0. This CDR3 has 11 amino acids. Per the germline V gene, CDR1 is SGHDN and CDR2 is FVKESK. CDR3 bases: TGTGCCAGCAGCCAAAGCGGGAAGCAGTACTTC. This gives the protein CASSQSGKQYF. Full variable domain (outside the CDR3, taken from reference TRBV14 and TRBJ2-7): EAGVTQFPSHSVIEKGQTVTLRCDPISGHDNLYWYRRVMGKEIKFLLHFVKESKQDESGMPNNRFLAERTGGTYSTLKVQPAELEDSGVYFCASSQSGKQYFGPGTRLTVT.

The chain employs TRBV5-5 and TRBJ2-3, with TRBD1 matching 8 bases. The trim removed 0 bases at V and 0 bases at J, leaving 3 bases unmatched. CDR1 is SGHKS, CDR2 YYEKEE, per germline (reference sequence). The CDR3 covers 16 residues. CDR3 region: CASSLVSGGSTDTQYF. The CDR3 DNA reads TGTGCCAGCAGCTTGGTATCAGGGGGCAGCACAGATACGCAGTATTTT.

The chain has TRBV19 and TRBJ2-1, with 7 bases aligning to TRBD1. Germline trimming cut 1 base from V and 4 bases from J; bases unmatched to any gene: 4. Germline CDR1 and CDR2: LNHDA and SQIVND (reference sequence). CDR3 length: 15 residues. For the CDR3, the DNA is TGTGCCAGTAGTATAGTGACAGGGACATACAATGAGCAGTTCTTC. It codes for CASSIVTGTYNEQFF.

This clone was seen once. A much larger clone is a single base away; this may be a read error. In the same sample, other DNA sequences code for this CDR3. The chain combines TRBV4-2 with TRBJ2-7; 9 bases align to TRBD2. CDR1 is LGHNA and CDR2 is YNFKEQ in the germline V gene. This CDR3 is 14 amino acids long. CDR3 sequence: CASSQEGLAYEQYF. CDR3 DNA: TGTGCCAGCAGCCAAGAGGGACTAGCCTACGAGCAGTACTTT.

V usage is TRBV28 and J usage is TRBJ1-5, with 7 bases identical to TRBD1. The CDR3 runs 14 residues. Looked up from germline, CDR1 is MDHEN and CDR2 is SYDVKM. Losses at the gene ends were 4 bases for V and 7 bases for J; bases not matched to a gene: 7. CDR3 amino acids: CASSSDRDWQPQHF. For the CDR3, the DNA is TGTGCCAGCAGTTCTGACAGGGACTGGCAGCCCCAGCATTTT.

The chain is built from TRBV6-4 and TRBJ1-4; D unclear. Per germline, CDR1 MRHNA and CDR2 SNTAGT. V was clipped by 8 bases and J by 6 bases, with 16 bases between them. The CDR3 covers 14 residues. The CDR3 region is CASSQTEGHEKLFF. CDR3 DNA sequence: TGTGCCAGCTCCCAGACGGAAGGGCATGAAAAACTGTTTTTT.

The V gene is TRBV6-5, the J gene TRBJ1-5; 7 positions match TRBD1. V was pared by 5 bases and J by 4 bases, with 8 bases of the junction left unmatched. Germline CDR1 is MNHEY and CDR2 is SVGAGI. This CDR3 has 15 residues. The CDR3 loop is CASSLTGQSNQPQHF. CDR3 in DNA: TGTGCCAGCAGTCTTACGGGACAGTCGAATCAGCCCCAGCATTTT.

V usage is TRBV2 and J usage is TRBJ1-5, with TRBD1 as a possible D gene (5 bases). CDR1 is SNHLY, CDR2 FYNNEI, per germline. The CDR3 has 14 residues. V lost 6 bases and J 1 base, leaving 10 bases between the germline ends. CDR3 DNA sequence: TGTGCCAGCAGAGAGGGACTAAGCAATCAGCCCCAGCATTTT. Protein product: CASREGLSNQPQHF.

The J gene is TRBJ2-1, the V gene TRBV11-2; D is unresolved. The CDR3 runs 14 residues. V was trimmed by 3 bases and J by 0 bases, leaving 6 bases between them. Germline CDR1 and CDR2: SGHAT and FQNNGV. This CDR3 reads CASSFASSYNEQFF. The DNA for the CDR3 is TGTGCCAGCAGCTTCGCCAGCTCCTACAATGAGCAGTTCTTC.

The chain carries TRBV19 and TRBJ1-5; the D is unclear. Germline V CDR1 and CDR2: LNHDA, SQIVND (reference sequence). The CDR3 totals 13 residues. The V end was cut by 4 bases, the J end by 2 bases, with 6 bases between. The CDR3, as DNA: TGTGCCAGTAGTACAGATCGCAATCAGCCCCAGCATTTT. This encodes CASSTDRNQPQHF.

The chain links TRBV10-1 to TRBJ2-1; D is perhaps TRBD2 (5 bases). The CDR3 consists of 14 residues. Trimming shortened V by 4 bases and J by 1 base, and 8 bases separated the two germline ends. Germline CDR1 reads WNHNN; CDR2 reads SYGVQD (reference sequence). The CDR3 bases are TGCGCCAGCAGTGGTTCGGGGTCCTACAATGAGCAGTTCTTC. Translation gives CASSGSGSYNEQFF.

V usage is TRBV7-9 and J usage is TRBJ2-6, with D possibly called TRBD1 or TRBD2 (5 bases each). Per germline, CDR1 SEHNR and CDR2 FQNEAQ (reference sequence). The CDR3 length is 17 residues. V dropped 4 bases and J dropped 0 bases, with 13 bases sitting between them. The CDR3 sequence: CASSSRVTSSGANVLTF. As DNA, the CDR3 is TGTGCCAGCAGCTCCAGGGTTACTAGCTCTGGGGCCAACGTCCTGACTTTC.

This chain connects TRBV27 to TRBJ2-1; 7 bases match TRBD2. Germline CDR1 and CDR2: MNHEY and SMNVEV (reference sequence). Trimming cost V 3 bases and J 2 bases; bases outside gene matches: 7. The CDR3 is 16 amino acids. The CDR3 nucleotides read TGTGCCAGCAGTTTCCCCTTGGCGGGAGCCTACAATGAGCAGTTCTTC. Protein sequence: CASSFPLAGAYNEQFF.

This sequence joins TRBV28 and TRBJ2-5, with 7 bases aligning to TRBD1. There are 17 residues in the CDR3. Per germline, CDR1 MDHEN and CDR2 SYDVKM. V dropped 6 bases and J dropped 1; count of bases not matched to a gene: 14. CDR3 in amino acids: CASSPSQGPQPQETQYF. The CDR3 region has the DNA TGTGCCAGCAGCCCCTCACAGGGGCCCCAACCCCAAGAGACCCAGTACTTC.

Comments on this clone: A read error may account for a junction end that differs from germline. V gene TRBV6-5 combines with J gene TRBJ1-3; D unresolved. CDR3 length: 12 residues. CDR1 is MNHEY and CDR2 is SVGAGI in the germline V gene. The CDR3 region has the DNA TGTGCCAGCAGTGACTCCATAAACACCATATATTTT. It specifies CASSDSINTIYF.

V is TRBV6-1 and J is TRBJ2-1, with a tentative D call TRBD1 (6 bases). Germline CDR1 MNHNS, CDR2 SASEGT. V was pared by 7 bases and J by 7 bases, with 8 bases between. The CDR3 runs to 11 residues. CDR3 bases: TGTGCCAGCATTAGGGGGAATGAGCAGTTCTTC. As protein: CASIRGNEQFF.

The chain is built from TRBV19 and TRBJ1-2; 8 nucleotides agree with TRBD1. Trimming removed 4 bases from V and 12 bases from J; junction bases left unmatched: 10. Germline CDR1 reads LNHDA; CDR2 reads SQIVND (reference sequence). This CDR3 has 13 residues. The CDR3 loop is CASSTRTGQGDTF. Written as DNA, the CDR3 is TGTGCCAGTAGTACCCGGACAGGGCAAGGCGACACCTTC.

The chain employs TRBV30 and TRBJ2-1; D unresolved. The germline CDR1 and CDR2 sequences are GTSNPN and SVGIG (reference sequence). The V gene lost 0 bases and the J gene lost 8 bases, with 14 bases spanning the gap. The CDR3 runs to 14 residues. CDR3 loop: CAWSVLELTYEQFF. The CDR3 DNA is TGTGCCTGGAGTGTACTGGAGCTAACGTATGAGCAGTTCTTC.

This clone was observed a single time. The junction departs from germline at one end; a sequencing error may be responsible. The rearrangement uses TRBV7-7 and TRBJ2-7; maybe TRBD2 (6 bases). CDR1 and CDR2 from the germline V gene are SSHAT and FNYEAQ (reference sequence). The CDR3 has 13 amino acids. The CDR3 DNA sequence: TGTGCTAGCAGCGCGGGACTGGGCTACGAGCAGTACTTC. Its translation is CASSAGLGYEQYF.

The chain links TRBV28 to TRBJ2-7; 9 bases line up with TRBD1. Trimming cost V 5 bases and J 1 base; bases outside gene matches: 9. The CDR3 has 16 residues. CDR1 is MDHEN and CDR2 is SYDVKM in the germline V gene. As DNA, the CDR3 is TGTGCCAGCAGTCCAAAGAGGGACAGGGTGTCCTACGAGCAGTACTTC. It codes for CASSPKRDRVSYEQYF.

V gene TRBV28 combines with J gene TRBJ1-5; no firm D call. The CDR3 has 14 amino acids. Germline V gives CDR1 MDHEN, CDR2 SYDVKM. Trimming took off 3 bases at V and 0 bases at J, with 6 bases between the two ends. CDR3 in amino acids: CASSLPYSNQPQHF. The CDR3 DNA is TGTGCCAGCAGTTTGCCTTATAGCAATCAGCCCCAGCATTTT.

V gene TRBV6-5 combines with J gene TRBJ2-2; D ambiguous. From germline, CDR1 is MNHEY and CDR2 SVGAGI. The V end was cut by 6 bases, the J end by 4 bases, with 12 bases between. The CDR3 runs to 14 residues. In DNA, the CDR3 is TGTGCCAGCAGCCACGGCCCAACCACCGGGGAGCTGTTTTTT. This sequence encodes CASSHGPTTGELFF.

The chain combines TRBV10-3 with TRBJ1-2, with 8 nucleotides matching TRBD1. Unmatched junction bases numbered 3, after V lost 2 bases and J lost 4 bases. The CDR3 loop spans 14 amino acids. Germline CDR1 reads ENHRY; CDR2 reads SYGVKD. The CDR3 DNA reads TGTGCCATCAGTGAGCAGGGGGCGGGCTATGGCTACACCTTC. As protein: CAISEQGAGYGYTF.

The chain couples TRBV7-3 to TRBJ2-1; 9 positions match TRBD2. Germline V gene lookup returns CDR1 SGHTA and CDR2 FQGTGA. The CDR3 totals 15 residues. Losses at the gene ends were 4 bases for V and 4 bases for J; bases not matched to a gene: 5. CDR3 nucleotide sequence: TGTGCCAGCAGCTCAGGGCTAGCGGGGTACAATGAGCAGTTCTTC. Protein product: CASSSGLAGYNEQFF.

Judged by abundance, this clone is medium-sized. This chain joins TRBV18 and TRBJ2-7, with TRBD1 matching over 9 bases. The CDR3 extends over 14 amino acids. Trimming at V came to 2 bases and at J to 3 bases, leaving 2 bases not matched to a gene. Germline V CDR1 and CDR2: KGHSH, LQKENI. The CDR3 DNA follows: TGTGCCAGCTCACCAGGGACAGGGAGCTACGAGCAGTACTTC. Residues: CASSPGTGSYEQYF.